This passage covers 16 T cell receptor beta chains from one sample sequenced in a study of shared clonotypes between healthy human individuals. Only in-frame clones appear in the TCRdb table, and some are missing; sequencing was by immunoSEQ multiplex PCR. The sample has about 2.5 million clones, 85% to 95% seen once. Sample: naive CD4+ T cells from PBMCs. Subset here: CD45RA+ positively selected. The source of these receptors is a man in his late teens or twenties in good health. Some clones in this sample may be carry-over from other donors' samples.

The rearrangement links TRBV30 to TRBJ1-2, with D tentatively TRBD1 (5 bases). The CDR3 runs to 12 residues. The germline V and J ends were trimmed by 2 bases and 7 bases, with 11 bases remaining between them. Per germline, CDR1 GTSNPN and CDR2 SVGIG (reference sequence). The CDR3 here is CAWSNQGSGYTF. The CDR3 region has the DNA TGTGCCTGGAGTAACCAGGGTAGTGGCTACACCTTC.

This chain joins TRBV7-3 and TRBJ1-1; perhaps TRBD1 as D (5 bases). V lost 3 bases and J 5 bases, leaving 10 bases between the germline ends. Germline-derived CDR1 and CDR2 are SGHTA and FQGTGA. The CDR3 sequence is 13 residues long. CDR3 loop: CASSFFRGTEAFF. The CDR3 coding sequence is TGTGCCAGCAGCTTCTTTAGGGGAACTGAAGCTTTCTTT. The whole variable domain, filled in from reference TRBV7-3 and TRBJ1-1, reads GAGVSQTPSNKVTEKGKYVELRCDPISGHTALYWYRQSLGQGPEFLIYFQGTGAADDSGLPNDRFFAVRPEGSVSTLKIQRTERGDSAVYLCASSFFRGTEAFFGQGTRLTVV.

The V call is TRBV5-5, the J call TRBJ1-1; D is uncertain. The CDR3 runs 13 residues. The V and J ends lost 2 bases and 2 bases respectively, with 7 bases between them. Germline loops: CDR1 SGHKS, CDR2 YYEKEE (reference sequence). Here the CDR3 reads CASSFPGNTEAFF. CDR3 DNA: TGTGCCAGCAGCTTTCCGGGAAACACTGAAGCTTTCTTT.

The rearrangement joins TRBV5-5 to TRBJ2-7; the match to TRBD2 covers 12 bases. The V gene end was trimmed by 4 bases and the J gene end by 5 bases; junction bases not matched to a gene: 7. The CDR3 runs 15 residues. Germline assignment: CDR1 SGHKS and CDR2 YYEKEE (reference sequence). CDR3 bases: TGTGCCAGCAGCGAGAGGACTAGCGGGACCCACGAGCAGTACTTC. It yields the protein CASSERTSGTHEQYF.

The rearrangement uses TRBV18 and TRBJ2-7; D unresolved. V was trimmed by 3 bases and J by 3 bases, leaving 9 bases between them. The germline V gene encodes CDR1 KGHSH and CDR2 LQKENI. The CDR3 consists of 13 residues. CDR3 residues: CASSPIPNYEQYF. The CDR3, as DNA: TGTGCCAGCTCACCTATCCCCAACTACGAGCAGTACTTC.

This chain joins TRBV7-2 and TRBJ1-1; D uncertain. The germline V and J ends were trimmed by 1 base and 8 bases, with 8 bases remaining between them. From germline, CDR1 is SGHTA and CDR2 FQGNSA. This CDR3 spans 12 amino acids. The CDR3 spells CASSLVAKEAFF. CDR3 coding DNA: TGTGCCAGCAGCTTAGTTGCCAAGGAAGCTTTCTTT.

The chain carries TRBV7-9 and TRBJ2-1; 13 bases line up with TRBD2. CDR1 and CDR2 from the germline V gene are SEHNR and FQNEAQ (reference sequence). V gave up 2 bases and J gave up 6 bases; unmatched junction bases: 1. The CDR3 loop spans 15 amino acids. In DNA form, the CDR3 reads TGTGCCAGCAGCTTACGGACTAGCGGGAGCAATGAGCAGTTCTTC. Translation gives CASSLRTSGSNEQFF.

V usage is TRBV5-1 and J usage is TRBJ2-3, with 7 bases matching TRBD2. Germline CDR1 and CDR2: SGHRS and YFSETQ. The CDR3 extends over 17 amino acids. The junction had 11 bases not matched to a gene; V was cut back by 4 bases and J by 0 bases. The CDR3 protein is CASSPTGGSTSTDTQYF. The CDR3, as DNA: TGCGCCAGCAGCCCCACAGGCGGGAGTACTAGCACAGATACGCAGTATTTT. The full variable domain, rest sourced from reference TRBV5-1 and TRBJ2-3, is KAGVTQTPRYLIKTRGQQVTLSCSPISGHRSVSWYQQTPGQGLQFLFEYFSETQRNKGNFPGRFSGRQFSNSRSEMNVSTLELGDSALYLCASSPTGGSTSTDTQYFGPGTRLTVL.

This clone was seen only a few times. The chain is built from TRBV25-1 and TRBJ1-2, with unresolved D. Germline CDR1 MGHDK, CDR2 SYGVNS. The CDR3 is made up of 11 amino acids. Trimming removed 3 bases at V and 7 bases at J, with 6 bases between. The CDR3 sequence: CASSDSAGYTF. In DNA form, the CDR3 reads TGTGCCAGCAGTGACTCAGCTGGCTACACCTTC.

The chain links TRBV5-6 to TRBJ2-7; 8 nucleotides align to TRBD2. This CDR3 has 15 residues. V lost 5 bases to trimming and J lost 5 bases; unmatched junction nucleotides: 12. Per germline, CDR1 SGHDT and CDR2 YYEEEE. The CDR3 region is CASRIRGLGVHEQYF. CDR3 DNA sequence: TGTGCCAGCAGGATCCGGGGACTAGGCGTCCACGAGCAGTACTTC.

This rearrangement joins TRBV4-1 to TRBJ1-1, with 8 bases that match TRBD1. This CDR3 has 14 residues. Losses at the gene ends were 4 bases for V and 6 bases for J; bases not matched to a gene: 7. Looked up from germline, CDR1 is MGHRA and CDR2 is YSYEKL. Here the CDR3 reads CASSPPRGPPEAFF. CDR3 DNA: TGCGCCAGCAGCCCCCCCAGGGGGCCCCCTGAAGCTTTCTTT.

This clone was counted a few times. This chain joins TRBV4-2 and TRBJ1-2; TRBD1 is a possible D gene (5 bases). The CDR3 sequence is 12 residues long. CDR1 LGHNA and CDR2 YNFKEQ come from the germline V gene. V was trimmed by 0 bases and J by 7 bases, leaving 6 bases between them. The CDR3, as DNA: TGTGCCAGCAGCCAAGAGGGGGTTGGCTACACCTTC. Amino acids: CASSQEGVGYTF.

The rearrangement joins TRBV5-1 to TRBJ2-1, with no clear D. Germline values: CDR1 SGHRS, CDR2 YFSETQ. The V end lost 6 bases, the J end lost 1 base, and 11 bases lay between the germline ends. This CDR3 comprises 14 residues. In nucleotides, the CDR3 is TGCGCCAGCACTCGAGACTCTTCCTACAATGAGCAGTTCTTC. This sequence encodes CASTRDSSYNEQFF.

V is TRBV5-1 and J is TRBJ2-7; maybe TRBD2 (6 bases). V lost 5 bases, J lost 4 bases, and 19 bases lay in between. This CDR3 comprises 15 residues. Germline CDR1 is SGHRS and CDR2 is YFSETQ. The CDR3 nucleotides read TGCGCCAGCAGTGGGCGGGACTCCTTCTGGTACGAGCAGTACTTC. Its protein product is CASSGRDSFWYEQYF.

With regard to this clone: The same CDR3 arises from other DNA sequences in this sample as well. The chain employs TRBV6-1 and TRBJ2-7; 7 bases are a match to TRBD1. Germline CDR1 MNHNS, CDR2 SASEGT. Trimming cost V 4 bases and J 2 bases; bases outside gene matches: 2. The CDR3 extends over 13 amino acids. CDR3 in DNA: TGTGCCAGCAGTGCACAGGGGACCTACGAGCAGTACTTC. Its protein is CASSAQGTYEQYF.

The rearrangement links TRBV19 to TRBJ1-1, with D tentatively TRBD1 (6 bases). This CDR3 comprises 15 residues. V was clipped by 3 bases and J by 7 bases, with 18 bases between them. Germline V gene data show CDR1 as LNHDA and CDR2 as SQIVND (reference sequence). CDR3 nucleotide sequence: TGTGCCAGTAGTATTGGGGGGGCACGGCTGGGTGAAGCTTTCTTT. Its protein is CASSIGGARLGEAFF.